The 16 T cell receptor beta chains listed next were all sequenced from one sample in a study of identical twins. TCRdb processed the 5' RACE reads anew with MiXCR; each CDR3 protein has one entry. The table lists 200,000 to 250,000 distinct CDR3 sequences, 6% to 8% of them singletons. A further study also used this sample, focusing on yellow fever vaccine responses in identical twins.

Input material: CD8+ T cells sorted from blood. These receptor sequences come from a woman under 30 in good health.

The gene calls are TRBV7-8 and TRBJ2-2; 9 bases are a match to TRBD1. After removal of 5 bases from V and 3 bases from J, the junction contained 7 bases not matched to a gene. The length of the CDR3 is 16 residues. Per the germline V gene, CDR1 is SGHVS and CDR2 is FQNEAQ. Here the CDR3 reads CASSRWGQGDTGELFF. The CDR3 DNA follows: TGTGCCAGCAGCCGGTGGGGACAGGGAGACACCGGGGAGCTGTTTTTT. Full variable domain (outside the CDR3, taken from reference TRBV7-8 and TRBJ2-2): GAGVSQSPRYKVAKRGQDVALRCDPISGHVSLFWYQQALGQGPEFLTYFQNEAQLDKSGLPSDRFFAERPEGSVSTLKIQRTQQEDSAVYLCASSRWGQGDTGELFFGEGSRLTVL.

Only a few counts were recorded for this clonotype. This chain uses TRBV7-9 with TRBJ2-1; 8 bases map to TRBD2. The CDR3 totals 16 residues. Losses at the gene ends were 8 bases for V and 6 bases for J; bases not matched to a gene: 15. Germline V gene data show CDR1 as SEHNR and CDR2 as FQNEAQ (reference sequence). CDR3 sequence reads: CASHWTREASRNEQFF. CDR3 DNA sequence: TGTGCCAGCCACTGGACGCGGGAGGCCTCCCGCAATGAGCAGTTCTTC.

This clonotype was seen only a few times. The chain links TRBV4-1 to TRBJ2-3; 11 positions match TRBD2. CDR1 is MGHRA, CDR2 YSYEKL, per germline. The ends lost 4 bases at V and 1 base at J; junction bases unmatched: 10. This CDR3 comprises 18 residues. For the CDR3, the DNA is TGCGCCAGCAGCCCCTCCTCGGGACTAGCGGAAGGCACAGATACGCAGTATTTT. It is translated as CASSPSSGLAEGTDTQYF.

This clonotype has only a few counts. This chain joins TRBV29-1 and TRBJ2-1, with D maybe TRBD2 (6 bases). CDR3 length: 16 amino acids. The V gene lost 1 base and the J gene lost 5 bases, with 18 bases spanning the gap. Germline-derived CDR1 and CDR2 are SQVTM and ANQGSEA. CDR3 protein: CSVEGSREYLNNEQFF. Here the CDR3 DNA reads TGCAGCGTTGAAGGCTCCCGGGAGTATCTCAACAATGAGCAGTTCTTC.

The chain recombines TRBV3-1 with TRBJ2-1; TRBD1 agrees at 7 bases. V was clipped by 5 bases and J by 6 bases; unmatched bases: 13. CDR3 length: 16 residues. Germline V gene sequence: CDR1 LGHDT, CDR2 YNNKEL (reference sequence). This chain's CDR3 is CASSADSGTVTNEQFF. CDR3 coding DNA: TGTGCCAGCAGCGCGGACTCCGGGACAGTAACCAATGAGCAGTTCTTC.

The table lists this clonotype with a few counts. One end of the junction fails to match germline, which may point to a read error. The CDR3 nucleotides read TGTGCCAGCAGTTTAGTGACCGGGGGGCGATACTTT. Protein product: CASSLVTGGRYF. The chain has TRBV28 and TRBJ1-1; possibly TRBD1 for D (6 bases). Per the germline V gene, CDR1 is MDHEN and CDR2 is SYDVKM. This CDR3 is 12 amino acids long.

This clonotype was picked up one time. Sequence at one end of the junction differs from germline and may be a read error. V gene TRBV5-6 combines with J gene TRBJ1-6; D call uncertain. This CDR3 has 12 amino acids. The V gene's germline CDR1 is SGHDT and CDR2 YYEEEE. CDR3 protein: CAGSLGNSPLHF. For the CDR3, the DNA is TGTGCCGGCAGCTTGGGAAATTCACCCCTCCACTTT. Filled out from reference TRBV5-6 and TRBJ1-6, the complete variable domain reads DAGVTQSPTHLIKTRGQQVTLRCSPKSGHDTVSWYQQALGQGPQFIFQYYEEEERQRGNFPDRFSGHQFPNYSSELNVNALLLGDSALYLCAGSLGNSPLHFGNGTRLTVT.

The gene calls are TRBV12-3 or TRBV12-4 and TRBJ2-5, with D possibly TRBD1 on 6 matching bases. The CDR3 is made up of 15 amino acids. The V end was cut by 2 bases, the J end by 4 bases, with 14 bases between. The chain's CDR3 is CASSLIRGPGETQYF. CDR3 DNA sequence: TGTGCCAGCAGTTTAATCAGGGGCCCGGGAGAGACCCAGTACTTC.

In its sample, this clonotype was seen a few times. This chain links TRBV7-9 with TRBJ2-1; possibly TRBD1 for D (6 bases). V lost 6 bases and J 4 bases, leaving 10 bases between the germline ends. This CDR3 has 13 amino acids. Germline CDR1 is SEHNR and CDR2 is FQNEAQ (reference sequence). The CDR3 protein is CASRSGQYNEQFF. In nucleotides, the CDR3 is TGTGCCAGCAGATCTGGACAGTACAATGAGCAGTTCTTC.

This clonotype has a count of ten or more. The chain joins TRBV12-3 or TRBV12-4 to TRBJ2-7, with a weak D call TRBD2 (7 bases). The CDR3 runs 13 residues. The V end lost 6 bases, the J end lost 3 bases, and 12 bases lay between the germline ends. The CDR3 here is CASSWGGLYEQYF. In DNA, the CDR3 is TGTGCCAGCAGCTGGGGGGGGCTCTACGAGCAGTACTTC.

This clonotype was observed many times. The rearrangement links TRBV20-1 to TRBJ2-2, with unresolved D. CDR3 length: 13 residues. With 6 bases removed from V and 1 base from J, the gap between germline ends came to 9 bases. Per germline, CDR1 DFQATT and CDR2 SNEGSKA (reference sequence). The chain's CDR3 is CSAYDKNTGELFF. For the CDR3, the DNA is TGCAGTGCCTATGACAAGAACACCGGGGAGCTGTTTTTT.

The table lists this clonotype with many counts. The chain links TRBV11-2 to TRBJ2-1; 9 bases align to TRBD1. The CDR3 consists of 16 residues. V shed 3 bases and J 5 bases; nucleotides not matched to a gene: 8. Germline V gene data show CDR1 as SGHAT and CDR2 as FQNNGV. The CDR3 reads CASSLGTGILDNEQFF. CDR3 in DNA: TGTGCCAGCAGCTTGGGGACAGGGATCTTGGACAATGAGCAGTTCTTC.

V and J are TRBV10-1 and TRBJ1-2, with 9 bases aligning to TRBD1. The germline gives CDR1 WNHNN, CDR2 SYGVQD (reference sequence). The CDR3 sequence is 14 residues long. With 2 bases clipped from V and 6 bases from J, the junction kept 4 bases outside the gene matches. The CDR3 sequence: CASSEDRGIDGYTF. The CDR3 nucleotides are TGCGCCAGCAGTGAGGACAGGGGGATTGATGGCTACACCTTC.

A few counts support this clonotype. The chain carries TRBV5-5 and TRBJ1-5; maybe TRBD1 (5 bases). V was shortened by 2 bases and J by 5 bases, with 11 bases between the two germline ends. Germline CDR1 is SGHKS and CDR2 is YYEKEE (reference sequence). The CDR3 is 14 residues long. The chain's CDR3 is CASSFRDGDQPQHF. The CDR3 DNA reads TGTGCCAGCAGCTTTCGGGACGGTGATCAGCCCCAGCATTTT.

The rearrangement joins TRBV27 to TRBJ2-7; TRBD2 matches at 7 bases. The CDR3 runs 12 residues. Germline values: CDR1 MNHEY, CDR2 SMNVEV (reference sequence). The junction had 8 bases not matched to a gene; V was cut back by 9 bases and J by 6 bases. The chain's CDR3 is CASGAGAFEQYF. The DNA of the CDR3 is TGTGCCAGTGGCGCGGGAGCTTTCGAGCAGTACTTC.

Concerning this clonotype: An end of the junction differs from the germline gene, which may be a read error. The chain carries TRBV2 and TRBJ2-7; the D gene is possibly TRBD2 (6 bases). The CDR3 has 15 residues. Germline V lookup: CDR1 SNHLY, CDR2 FYNNEI. CDR3 protein: CASSDVRGLSYEQYF. The CDR3 nucleotides read TGCGCCAGCAGTGATGTGCGGGGACTCTCCTACGAGCAGTACTTC.